These 27 T cell receptor beta chains were sequenced from one sample in a study of T-cell reconstitution after alpha-beta-depleted transplantation in children (dated by TCRdb to the mid-2010s). The library was generated by PCR. The data were produced on an Illumina HiSeq 2500. TCR libraries were prepared with molecular barcoding, using unique molecular identifiers to normalize TCRbeta repertoire quantification. TCRdb reran the public reads through fastp at Q25 and MiXCR, keeping productive beta chains. All rows with the same CDR3 protein become a single entry with the most common DNA and genes. In all, the sample holds approximately 520,000 distinct CDR3 sequences, and approximately 10% of those were seen once. Together, the top ten hold less than 15% of the sample. This specimen's treatment or condition label, per the study, means: allogeneic hematopoietic cell transplantation with graft depleted of TCRalphabeta T cells and CD19 B cells.

The sequenced sample was PBMCs, mostly from graft donor cells, obtained 180 days after TCRalphabeta/CD19-depleted stem cell transplant. The receptors originated from a female patient aged 2-10 years who had a stem cell transplant for aplastic anemia, so the T cells may come from the graft donor.

This clonotype has ten or more counts. The chain is built from TRBV10-3 and TRBJ1-5; 8 bases map to TRBD1. This CDR3 has 16 amino acids. Germline trimming cut 0 bases from V and 2 bases from J; bases unmatched to any gene: 3. Germline lookup yields CDR1 ENHRY and CDR2 SYGVKD. The CDR3 DNA sequence: TGTGCCATCAGTGAGTCGACAGGGGTTGGCAATCAGCCCCAGCATTTT. It codes for CAISESTGVGNQPQHF.

This clonotype was detected a few times. The chain employs TRBV4-1 and TRBJ1-4; tentative D call: TRBD1 (5 bases). V shed 10 bases and J shed 4 bases, with 16 bases lying between them. The CDR3 is 14 amino acids. Germline V gene lookup returns CDR1 MGHRA and CDR2 YSYEKL. The CDR3 is CATSGYGFNEKLFF. DNA for the CDR3: TGCGCCACCTCAGGGTACGGGTTTAATGAAAAACTGTTTTTT.

This clonotype was counted a few times. The J gene is TRBJ2-5, the V gene TRBV15; TRBD1 aligns across 8 bases. CDR1 and CDR2 from the germline V gene are LNHNV and YYDKDF (reference sequence). This CDR3 is 19 amino acids long. The V and J ends lost 1 base and 5 bases, in that order; junction bases with no gene match: 18. Here the CDR3 DNA reads TGTGCCACCAGCAGAGGGAAAGAGGGCAGGGGGCCTTTGGAGGAGACCCAGTACTTC. Translation: CATSRGKEGRGPLEETQYF.

This clonotype was detected many times. V gene TRBV25-1 combines with J gene TRBJ2-2; D is perhaps TRBD2 (7 bases). The CDR3 has 18 amino acids. The germline V and J ends were trimmed by 2 bases and 2 bases, with 18 bases remaining between them. Germline values: CDR1 MGHDK, CDR2 SYGVNS. CDR3 DNA sequence: TGTGCCAGCAGTGAAATAATAGGGGGGACTATTAACACCGGGGAGCTGTTTTTT. This codes for CASSEIIGGTINTGELFF.

This clonotype was seen a handful of times. This chain uses TRBV3-1 with TRBJ2-5; TRBD2 matches at 7 bases. Germline assignment: CDR1 LGHDT and CDR2 YNNKEL (reference sequence). The length of the CDR3 is 18 residues. V lost 1 base, J lost 2 bases, and 13 bases stayed unmatched. The CDR3 DNA sequence: TGTGCCAGCAGCCAAGTTTATACGGGAGGCCTTCCTCAAGAGACCCAGTACTTC. This codes for CASSQVYTGGLPQETQYF.

This clonotype showed up just a few times. The rearrangement joins TRBV27 to TRBJ2-3; D not certain. V lost 4 bases and J 2 bases, leaving 13 bases between the germline ends. This CDR3 region has 15 residues. Germline V gene sequence: CDR1 MNHEY, CDR2 SMNVEV (reference sequence). The CDR3 reads CASSSTFLYTDTQYF. The CDR3 nucleotides are TGTGCCAGCAGTTCAACTTTTCTCTACACAGATACGCAGTATTTT.

This clonotype was recorded a few times. This sequence joins TRBV3-1 and TRBJ1-2, with D possibly TRBD1 on 6 matching bases. Germline V gene data show CDR1 as LGHDT and CDR2 as YNNKEL (reference sequence). Trimming took off 4 bases at V and 8 bases at J, with 14 bases between the two ends. CDR3 size: 13 residues. The CDR3 sequence is CASSLNGGEGYTF. Here the CDR3 DNA reads TGTGCCAGCAGCCTCAACGGGGGCGAGGGCTACACCTTC.

The rearrangement links TRBV27 to TRBJ2-2; 10 positions match TRBD1. V dropped 6 bases and J dropped 5; count of bases not matched to a gene: 12. CDR1 and CDR2 from the germline V gene are MNHEY and SMNVEV (reference sequence). The CDR3 is 17 amino acids. The CDR3 DNA is TGTGCCAGCAGCTCGACCCACGGGACAGGGGTTACCGGGGAGCTGTTTTTT. It translates to CASSSTHGTGVTGELFF.

The sample holds a few counts of this clonotype. The gene calls are TRBV6-2 or TRBV6-3 and TRBJ2-5; unclear D gene. The CDR3 consists of 15 residues. V shed 2 bases and J shed 2 bases, with 12 bases lying between them. Germline V gene data show CDR1 as MNHEY and CDR2 as SVGEGT. CDR3 protein: CASSYELAAQETQYF. The CDR3 nucleotides read TGTGCCAGCAGTTACGAGCTGGCGGCTCAAGAGACCCAGTACTTC.

This clonotype has more than one count but fewer than ten. This chain uses TRBV28 with TRBJ2-7; 9 nucleotides match TRBD1. This CDR3 has 14 residues. The trim removed 6 bases at V and 6 bases at J, leaving 9 bases unmatched. Per the germline V gene, CDR1 is MDHEN and CDR2 is SYDVKM. The CDR3 sequence: CASSRDRVVSEQYF. The CDR3 DNA sequence: TGTGCCAGCAGCCGGGACAGGGTAGTAAGCGAGCAGTACTTC.

A few counts support this clonotype. This chain links TRBV28 with TRBJ1-5, with D uncertain. CDR1 is MDHEN, CDR2 SYDVKM, per germline. The ends were cut back, 4 bases at V and 3 bases at J, with 7 bases in the middle. This CDR3 has 13 residues. The CDR3 protein is CASSYETNQPQHF. The CDR3 nucleotides are TGTGCCAGCAGTTACGAAACCAATCAGCCCCAGCATTTT.

The chain joins TRBV12-3 or TRBV12-4 to TRBJ2-1; 7 bases line up with TRBD2. CDR3 size: 15 residues. The trim removed 6 bases at V and 0 bases at J, leaving 5 bases unmatched. CDR3 nucleotide sequence: TGTGCCAGCAGACGGGGAGGGAGCTCCTACAATGAGCAGTTCTTC. This gives the protein CASRRGGSSYNEQFF.

The chain carries TRBV27 and TRBJ2-1; tentative D call: TRBD2 (5 bases). The CDR3 totals 13 residues. Per germline, CDR1 MNHEY and CDR2 SMNVEV (reference sequence). V lost 6 bases and J 2 bases, leaving 8 bases between the germline ends. Here the CDR3 DNA reads TGTGCCAGCAGGGCTAGCCCCTACAATGAGCAGTTCTTC. Translating gives CASRASPYNEQFF.

This chain's CDR3 is CASSPGALDNEQFF. CDR3 in DNA: TGCGCCAGCAGCCCGGGGGCACTAGACAATGAGCAGTTCTTC. V gene TRBV5-1 combines with J gene TRBJ2-1; D may match TRBD1 or TRBD2 (6 bases each). V gave up 4 bases and J gave up 5 bases, with 13 bases separating them. This CDR3 is built from 14 residues. Germline CDR1 is SGHRS and CDR2 is YFSETQ. The whole variable domain, remainder taken from reference TRBV5-1 and TRBJ2-1, is KAGVTQTPRYLIKTRGQQVTLSCSPISGHRSVSWYQQTPGQGLQFLFEYFSETQRNKGNFPGRFSGRQFSNSRSEMNVSTLELGDSALYLCASSPGALDNEQFFGPGTRLTVL.

There are many counts of this clonotype. The J gene is TRBJ2-7, the V gene TRBV6-5; D assignment may be TRBD1 or TRBD2 (5 bases each). The CDR3 length is 14 residues. V was shortened by 5 bases and J by 0 bases, with 11 bases between the two germline ends. Germline CDR1 is MNHEY and CDR2 is SVGAGI. CDR3 nucleotides: TGTGCCAGCAGTCTCCGGGACGGCTCCTACGAGCAGTACTTC. Its protein is CASSLRDGSYEQYF.

This clonotype was detected only a few times. This rearrangement joins TRBV4-1 to TRBJ2-1; a possible D gene is TRBD2 (5 bases). The V gene lost 2 bases and the J gene lost 8 bases, with 19 bases spanning the gap. This CDR3 spans 16 amino acids. CDR1 is MGHRA, CDR2 YSYEKL, per germline. In nucleotides, the CDR3 is TGCGCCAGCAGCCAACAAGAGGGCCGTCTTGTGGATGAGCAGTTCTTC. It specifies CASSQQEGRLVDEQFF.

The chain uses TRBV4-3 and TRBJ1-3, with D unresolved. CDR1 is LGHNA and CDR2 is YSLEER in the germline V gene. The V end was cut by 0 bases, the J end by 2 bases, with 5 bases between. The CDR3 runs to 14 residues. The CDR3 loop reads CASSQDFPGNTIYF. The DNA of the CDR3 is TGCGCCAGCAGCCAAGATTTTCCTGGAAACACCATATATTTT.

The genes are TRBV7-9 and TRBJ2-3, with D unclear. V lost 2 bases and J lost 2, with 5 bases in between. Germline-derived CDR1 and CDR2 are SEHNR and FQNEAQ (reference sequence). The CDR3 runs to 13 residues. This CDR3 is CASSLFYTDTQYF. DNA for the CDR3: TGTGCCAGCAGCTTATTTTACACAGATACGCAGTATTTT.

Many counts were recorded for this clonotype. This chain connects TRBV6-1 to TRBJ1-2; D remains unclear. Germline V lookup: CDR1 MNHNS, CDR2 SASEGT. The length of the CDR3 is 14 residues. V was clipped by 7 bases and J by 8 bases, with 20 bases between them. The chain's CDR3 is CASILDYGRRGYTF. The CDR3 nucleotides are TGTGCCAGCATCTTAGATTACGGGCGTCGGGGCTACACCTTC.

This clonotype was counted ten times or more. The genes are TRBV3-1 and TRBJ2-1; D is unclear. The CDR3 totals 15 residues. The germline V and J ends were trimmed by 0 bases and 4 bases, with 10 bases remaining between them. Germline V lookup: CDR1 LGHDT, CDR2 YNNKEL (reference sequence). CDR3 sequence reads: CASSQEIQIYNEQFF. DNA for the CDR3: TGTGCCAGCAGCCAAGAGATACAAATTTACAATGAGCAGTTCTTC.

This clonotype came up many times. The gene calls are TRBV12-3 or TRBV12-4 and TRBJ2-5; no definite D call. Deletions cut 6 bases from V and 2 bases from J, with 10 bases between. CDR3 length: 13 amino acids. CDR3 protein: CASSLTPQETQYF. DNA of the CDR3: TGTGCCAGCAGCTTGACACCACAAGAGACCCAGTACTTC.

The chain links TRBV18 to TRBJ2-5; TRBD2 matches 12 bases. The germline gives CDR1 KGHSH, CDR2 LQKENI. The CDR3 runs 15 residues. V lost 3 bases, J lost 3 bases, and 2 bases stayed unmatched. The chain's CDR3 is CASSPRLAGEETQYF. CDR3 coding DNA: TGTGCCAGCTCACCCCGACTAGCGGGAGAAGAGACCCAGTACTTC.

This clonotype was seen more than once but under ten times. V is TRBV27 and J is TRBJ2-7; possible D gene TRBD2, 6 bases. This CDR3 region has 15 residues. V was clipped by 5 bases and J by 0 bases, with 14 bases between them. Germline CDR1 and CDR2: MNHEY and SMNVEV (reference sequence). The CDR3 here is CASSLRGGGSYEQYF. The CDR3 DNA follows: TGTGCCAGCAGTCTTAGGGGAGGCGGCTCCTACGAGCAGTACTTC.

This clonotype was observed at least ten times. The chain is built from TRBV4-2 and TRBJ2-1; no firm D call. V lost 2 bases, J lost 8 bases, and 19 bases lay in between. Germline V gives CDR1 LGHNA, CDR2 YNFKEQ. There are 16 residues in the CDR3. This CDR3 reads CASSQPALGRIDEQFF. DNA for the CDR3: TGTGCCAGCAGCCAACCGGCCCTGGGCAGAATCGATGAGCAGTTCTTC.

This clonotype came up many times. The DNA of the CDR3 is TGTGCCAGCAGCCCCCAGGGAGGAAGGACAGATACGCAGTATTTT. It encodes CASSPQGGRTDTQYF. This chain links TRBV5-4 with TRBJ2-3, with a possible D match to TRBD2 (6 bases). Trimming left V 4 bases short and J 3 bases short, with 15 bases between. Germline V lookup: CDR1 SGHNT, CDR2 YYREEE (reference sequence). CDR3 length: 15 residues.

At least ten counts were recorded for this clonotype. In DNA, the CDR3 is TGTGCCAGCAGCTTGGTTGAAAAACTGTTTTTT. Amino acids: CASSLVEKLFF. The rearrangement joins TRBV5-5 to TRBJ1-4; no reliable D call. The CDR3 covers 11 residues. The V gene lost 0 bases and the J gene lost 7 bases, with 1 base spanning the gap. Per the germline V gene, CDR1 is SGHKS and CDR2 is YYEKEE (reference sequence).

The rearrangement uses TRBV28 and TRBJ2-1; D gene uncertain. Germline loops: CDR1 MDHEN, CDR2 SYDVKM. CDR3 length: 12 amino acids. The germline V and J ends were trimmed by 4 bases and 7 bases, with 8 bases remaining between them. The CDR3 is CASSWPPNEQFF. CDR3 nucleotide sequence: TGTGCCAGCAGTTGGCCCCCGAATGAGCAGTTCTTC.